This T cell receptor (beta chain) was sequenced in a study of T cells in Graves' hyperthyroidism and ophthalmopathy. Overall study findings and caveats: Separating ophthalmopathy from stable hyperthyroidism was achieved by a 13 V-J model.

There were TCR beta CDR3 regions amplified from RNA transcripts. The HTBI set primed first-round TCR CDR3 RT-PCR. TCRdb re-analysed the multiplex PCR reads in MiXCR, keeping a single row per CDR3 protein. The table includes a few hundred thousand distinct CDR3 sequences, about a sixth detected once. CDR1 is SEHNR and CDR2 is FQNEAQ in the germline V gene (reference sequence). The germline V and J ends were trimmed by 3 bases and 2 bases, with 9 bases remaining between them. The CDR3 consists of 14 residues. This clonotype has a count of ten or more. The antigen is not known. Disease duration was under 3 months in the ophthalmopathy patients, who also had a Clinical Activity Score of at least 3 and a NOSPECS grade of at least 4. The diagnoses drew upon clinical symptoms, serum thyroxine and TRAb, thyroid ultrasound and orbital computed tomography. PBMCs came from around 9.7 ml fresh peripheral blood.

This chain uses TRBV7-9 with TRBJ2-3; possibly TRBD2 for D (5 bases). The sequenced sample consisted of blood. The source of this sequence is a woman younger than 30 with Graves' ophthalmopathy. CDR3 in DNA: TGTGCCAGCAGCTTGTCGGGATTCACAGATACGCAGTATTTT. Translating gives CASSLSGFTDTQYF.